This entry is about one TCR beta chain. The data stem from a study of blood T cell repertoires in COVID-19. In the study overall: Researchers got acute and convalescent COVID-19 samples from the United States, Italy and Spain. PBMCs, B-cell-depleted T cells, or T cells were the source of the cDNA or gDNA that made up the material.

There are 16 residues in the CDR3. The V gene lost 4 bases and the J gene lost 4 bases, with 17 bases spanning the gap. Per germline, CDR1 SGHKS and CDR2 YYEKEE (reference sequence). As processed by the authors: Estimation of nucleated cell counts was performed using reference gene primer amplification. The method was immunoSEQ multiplex PCR; TCRdb's version includes in-frame clones alone and lacks a portion of them. That table supplies the V and J calls and clone size; D and trimming were determined from the DNA. The profile covers a few hundred thousand clones, with about 87% appearing a single time and roughly 4% taken by the ten largest.

J is TRBJ2-2 and V is TRBV5-5; D is unresolved. The specimen was peripheral blood. The sequence derives from a man aged 60 to 69 who had recovered from COVID-19. CDR3 in amino acids: CASSLRLMRGTGELFF. CDR3 nucleotide sequence: TGTGCCAGCAGCCTACGTTTGATGAGAGGCACCGGGGAGCTGTTTTTT.